This is a list of T cell receptor beta chains from one sample in a study of T cell repertoires in cytomegalovirus infection. Using its own MiXCR run on the reads, TCRdb lists one record per CDR3 protein. The sample carries some 130,000 distinct CDR3 sequences, 7% to 9.5% recorded once. The sample consisted of PBMCs. The receptor source for this set is a human donor in good health (CMV status not recorded). Some clones in this sample may be carry-over from other donors' samples. Both conserved end residues are part of each CDR3. The D gene is left open where the match is weak. Only part of the rows carry a size: once, few, many, or a class if the clone is expanded.

v_call	clone_size	d_call	j_call	cdr3_aa	cdr3_nt
TRBV29-1	NA	TRBD1	TRBJ2-7	CSARSRDRGLEQYF	TGCAGCGCCAGAAGTCGGGACAGGGGGCTCGAGCAGTACTTC
TRBV7-2	many	NA	TRBJ2-7	CASSFVVNYEQYF	TGTGCCAGCAGCTTCGTGGTCAACTACGAGCAGTACTTC
TRBV5-1	many	NA	TRBJ1-5	CASSLEGYQPQHF	TGCGCCAGCAGCTTGGAGGGTTATCAGCCCCAGCATTTT
TRBV5-1	few	NA	TRBJ1-1	CASSLKGFTEAFF	TGCGCCAGCAGCTTGAAGGGATTCACTGAAGCTTTCTTT
TRBV5-1	NA	NA	TRBJ2-6	CASSSDMSSGASVLTF	TGCGCCAGCAGCTCGGACATGAGCTCTGGGGCCAGCGTCCTGACTTTC
TRBV28	many	NA	TRBJ1-2	CASSFQPNYGYTF	TGTGCCAGCAGTTTCCAGCCTAACTATGGCTACACCTTC
TRBV12-3/TRBV12-4	many	NA	TRBJ2-5	CASSFGWGQETQYF	TGTGCCAGCAGTTTCGGCTGGGGGCAAGAGACCCAGTACTTC
TRBV7-2	many	NA	TRBJ1-6	CASSLDPGRRSPLHF	TGTGCCAGCAGCTTAGATCCAGGAAGAAGGTCACCCCTCCACTTT
TRBV20-1	many	NA	TRBJ1-5	CSAITGMGQPQHF	TGCAGTGCTATCACAGGGATGGGGCAGCCCCAGCATTTT
TRBV7-9	many	NA	TRBJ2-5	CASSPTSPGETQYF	TGTGCCAGCAGTCCGACCTCGCCGGGGGAGACCCAGTACTTC
TRBV28	NA	TRBD2	TRBJ2-3	CASGLGSSGSKRGTQYF	TGTGCCAGCGGACTGGGTAGTAGCGGGAGTAAAAGGGGTACGCAGTATTTT
TRBV12-3/TRBV12-4	many	NA	TRBJ1-5	CASSSQGYQPQHF	TGTGCCAGCAGTTCGCAGGGGTATCAGCCCCAGCATTTT
TRBV11-2	many	NA	TRBJ2-3	CASSFRRETDTQYF	TGTGCCAGCAGCTTCCGCAGAGAGACAGATACGCAGTATTTT
TRBV12-3/TRBV12-4	many	TRBD1	TRBJ2-5	CASSSGTGVGETQYF	TGTGCCAGCAGTTCCGGGACAGGGGTTGGAGAGACCCAGTACTTC
TRBV7-2	many	NA	TRBJ1-1	CASSLASGGGSYTEAFF	TGTGCCAGCAGCTTAGCATCCGGGGGAGGGAGCTACACTGAAGCTTTCTTT
TRBV29-1	NA	TRBD1	TRBJ1-1	CSADREDTEAFF	TGCAGCGCGGACAGGGAGGACACTGAAGCTTTCTTT
TRBV7-2	many	NA	TRBJ2-3	CASSLGRRQGLDTQYF	TGTGCCAGCAGCTTAGGCCGCAGGCAGGGGTTGGATACGCAGTATTTT
TRBV7-3	many	TRBD2	TRBJ2-3	CASSSGGAPDTQYF	TGTGCCAGCAGCAGCGGGGGGGCCCCAGATACGCAGTATTTT
TRBV28	many	NA	TRBJ1-5	CASSYPGRFNQPQHF	TGTGCCAGCAGTTACCCGGGACGATTCAATCAGCCCCAGCATTTT
TRBV27	few	NA	TRBJ2-3	CASSLSPLADTQYF	TGTGCCAGCAGTTTATCCCCCTTAGCAGATACGCAGTATTTT